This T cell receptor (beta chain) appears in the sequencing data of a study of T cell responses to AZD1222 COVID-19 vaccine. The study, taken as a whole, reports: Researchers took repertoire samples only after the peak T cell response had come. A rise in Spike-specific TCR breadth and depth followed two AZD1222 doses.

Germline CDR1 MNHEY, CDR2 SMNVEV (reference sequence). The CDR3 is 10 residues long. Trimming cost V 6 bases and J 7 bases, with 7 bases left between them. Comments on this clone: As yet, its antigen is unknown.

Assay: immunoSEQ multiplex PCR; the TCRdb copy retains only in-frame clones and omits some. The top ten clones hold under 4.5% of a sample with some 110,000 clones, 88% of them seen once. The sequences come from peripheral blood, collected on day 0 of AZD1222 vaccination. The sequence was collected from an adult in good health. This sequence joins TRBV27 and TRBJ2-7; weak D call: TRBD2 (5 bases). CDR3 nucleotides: TGTGCCAGCAGCCGAGGGGAGCAGTACTTC. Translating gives CASSRGEQYF.